Listed below are T cell receptor beta chains from one sample, sequenced in a study of T cell responses to AZD1222 COVID-19 vaccine. TCRdb's copy holds only in-frame clones and misses some; the assay was immunoSEQ multiplex PCR. The sample has fewer than 200,000 clones, approximately 94% seen once. The input for sequencing was peripheral blood, taken 28 days after the second AZD1222 dose. The receptors here all came from an adult who received the AZD1222 COVID-19 vaccine. The CDR3 runs from the conserved cysteine through the conserved F or W. A D gene is named only where the DNA matches it firmly. Clone size is given for some rows only: seen once, a few or many times, or a class if the clone is expanded.

CDR3 protein | CDR3 DNA | clone size | J gene | V gene | D gene
CASKEGTNYGYTF | TGTGCCAGCAAGGAGGGGACTAACTATGGCTACACCTTC | . | TRBJ1-2 | TRBV28 | .
CASSHRALAKNIQYF | TGTGCCAGCAGCCACAGGGCTCTAGCCAAAAACATTCAGTACTTC | . | TRBJ2-4 | TRBV6-2/TRBV6-3 | .
CASSPGTTSFEQFF | TGCGCCAGCAGTCCCGGGACTACCTCCTTTGAGCAGTTCTTC | . | TRBJ2-1 | TRBV4-3 | TRBD2
CASRSESINTGELFF | TGTGCCAGCAGATCAGAAAGCATAAACACCGGGGAGCTGTTTTTT | . | TRBJ2-2 | TRBV2 | .
CASKPPGQGLHEQYF | TGTGCCAGCAAACCCCCGGGACAGGGGCTCCACGAGCAGTACTTC | . | TRBJ2-7 | TRBV27 | TRBD1
CASSLVQNNQPQHF | TGTGCCAGCAGCCTAGTACAAAACAATCAGCCCCAGCATTTT | . | TRBJ1-5 | TRBV28 | .
CASRSSSNEKLFF | TGTGCCAGCCGATCCAGTTCTAATGAAAAACTGTTTTTT | . | TRBJ1-4 | TRBV11-3 | .
CAISEWNSPNNYGYTF | TGTGCCATCAGTGAATGGAACAGCCCGAATAACTATGGCTACACCTTC | . | TRBJ1-2 | TRBV10-3 | .
CASSESGGYNEQFF | TGTGCCAGCAGCGAAAGCGGGGGTTACAATGAGCAGTTCTTC | . | TRBJ2-1 | TRBV9 | TRBD2
CASSLGGHWGYTF | TGTGCCAGCAGCTTAGGGGGCCACTGGGGCTACACCTTC | . | TRBJ1-2 | TRBV11-2 | .
CASSDGLNTEAFF | TGTGCCAGCAGTGATGGACTGAACACTGAAGCTTTCTTT | . | TRBJ1-1 | TRBV6-1 | .
CASSITESGANVLTF | TGTGCCAGCAGCATTACCGAGTCTGGGGCCAACGTCCTGACTTTC | . | TRBJ2-6 | TRBV7-9 | .
CASSSARRTLTDTQYF | TGTGCCAGCAGCTCTGCGAGGAGGACACTCACAGATACGCAGTATTTT | . | TRBJ2-3 | TRBV7-9 | .
CASSWGQGAGNTIYF | TGCGCCAGCAGCTGGGGACAGGGGGCTGGAAACACCATATATTTT | . | TRBJ1-3 | TRBV5-1 | TRBD1
CASSPGLAGLSTYEQYF | TGTGCCAGCTCCCCGGGATTAGCGGGCCTGAGTACCTACGAGCAGTACTTC | . | TRBJ2-7 | TRBV7-2 | TRBD2
CASSSRKVTGGRLTEAFF | TGTGCCAGCAGTTCCCGAAAGGTCACAGGGGGCCGTCTGACTGAAGCTTTCTTT | . | TRBJ1-1 | TRBV2 | TRBD1
CASSRIGTANQPQHF | TGTGCCAGCAGCCGGATTGGGACTGCCAATCAGCCCCAGCATTTT | . | TRBJ1-5 | TRBV28 | .
CASRPPYSIHTGELFF | TGTGCCAGCAGACCCCCTTACAGTATACACACCGGGGAGCTGTTTTTT | . | TRBJ2-2 | TRBV3-1/TRBV3-2 | .
CASSPGQGVSGELFF | TGTGCCAGCAGCCCTGGACAGGGCGTATCCGGGGAGCTGTTTTTT | . | TRBJ2-2 | TRBV11-2 | TRBD1
CASSPDRTGELFF | TGTGCCAGCTCACCCGACAGAACCGGGGAGCTGTTTTTT | once | TRBJ2-2 | TRBV18 | .
CASSSSAGQGYQPQHF | TGTGCCAGCAGTTCCTCTGCGGGACAGGGCTACCAGCCCCAGCATTTT | . | TRBJ1-5 | TRBV28 | TRBD1
CASSFRENQPQHF | TGTGCCAGCAGTTTCCGGGAGAATCAGCCCCAGCATTTT | . | TRBJ1-5 | TRBV12-3/TRBV12-4 | .
CASRKGVLEKLFF | TGTGCCAGCAGGAAAGGGGTATTAGAAAAACTGTTTTTT | . | TRBJ1-4 | TRBV6-5 | .
CASSKPGTGELFF | TGTGCCAGCAGCAAGCCGGGGACCGGGGAGCTGTTTTTT | once | TRBJ2-2 | TRBV7-6 | .
CASNLGAGNQPQHF | TGTGCCAGCAATCTTGGAGCGGGCAATCAGCCCCAGCATTTT | . | TRBJ1-5 | TRBV28 | .
CASSWKGPSYGYTF | TGTGCCAGCAGTTGGAAGGGACCAAGCTATGGCTACACCTTC | . | TRBJ1-2 | TRBV27 | .
CASSDRQVPSVRYEQYF | TGTGCCAGCAGCGACCGACAGGTACCTTCTGTACGGTACGAGCAGTACTTC | . | TRBJ2-7 | TRBV11-3 | .
CASSQSRKGADTQYF | TGTGCCAGCAGCCAATCTCGGAAGGGGGCAGATACGCAGTATTTT | . | TRBJ2-3 | TRBV16 | .
CASSLALEWNEQFF | TGCGCCAGCAGCTTGGCACTAGAGTGGAATGAGCAGTTCTTC | . | TRBJ2-1 | TRBV5-1 | .
CASSVVGVAVHEQYF | TGTGCCAGCAGCGTAGTGGGGGTCGCAGTCCACGAGCAGTACTTC | once | TRBJ2-7 | TRBV9 | .
CSASLILAHEQFF | TGCAGTGCTAGTCTCATCCTAGCACATGAGCAGTTCTTC | few | TRBJ2-1 | TRBV20-1 | .
CASSRLAGAGEQYF | TGTGCCAGCAGCCGTCTAGCGGGCGCGGGGGAGCAGTACTTC | . | TRBJ2-7 | TRBV7-2 | TRBD2
CASSLSVNGASGANVLTF | TGCGCCAGCAGCTTATCGGTCAACGGGGCCTCTGGGGCCAACGTCCTGACTTTC | . | TRBJ2-6 | TRBV5-1 | .
CATGKDRGLYEQYF | TGTGCCACCGGTAAGGACAGGGGGCTATACGAGCAGTACTTC | . | TRBJ2-7 | TRBV6-5 | TRBD1
CASSYSGTGYNEQFF | TGTGCCAGCAGTTACTCCGGGACGGGGTACAATGAGCAGTTCTTC | . | TRBJ2-1 | TRBV6-5 | .
CASSPPLLGSFNTEAFF | TGTGCCAGCAGCCCCCCTTTGTTGGGGAGTTTTAACACTGAAGCTTTCTTT | . | TRBJ1-1 | TRBV5-6 | .
CASKVVGPGGNSPLHF | TGTGCCAGCAAGGTTGTGGGGCCAGGGGGTAATTCACCCCTCCACTTT | . | TRBJ1-6 | TRBV27 | TRBD1
CASRIGGLDEQFF | TGTGCCAGTAGGATTGGGGGCCTGGATGAGCAGTTCTTC | . | TRBJ2-1 | TRBV19 | .
CASSQEMSPTWDYGYTF | TGCGCCAGCAGCCAAGAGATGTCGCCCACCTGGGACTATGGCTACACCTTC | . | TRBJ1-2 | TRBV4-3 | .
CASSPQGSSNYGYTF | TGTGCCAGCAGCCCCCAGGGTTCCTCTAACTATGGCTACACCTTC | once | TRBJ1-2 | TRBV5-6 | .
CASSYGGHTEAFF | TGTGCCAGCAGTTACGGGGGACACACTGAAGCTTTCTTT | once | TRBJ1-1 | TRBV6-5 | .
CASSEALAGASYEQYF | TGTGCCAGCAGTGAAGCGTTGGCGGGGGCATCATACGAGCAGTACTTC | . | TRBJ2-7 | TRBV6-1 | .
CASRGWLAGETSETQYF | TGTGCCAGTAGAGGGTGGTTGGCGGGAGAGACATCTGAGACCCAGTACTTC | once | TRBJ2-5 | TRBV19 | TRBD2
CASSQGGETQYF | TGTGCCAGCAGTCAGGGGGGGGAGACCCAGTACTTC | . | TRBJ2-5 | TRBV2 | .
CASSPFSGSGNEQFF | TGTGCCAGCAGCCCCTTCAGCGGGAGTGGGAATGAGCAGTTCTTC | . | TRBJ2-1 | TRBV9 | TRBD2
CASSHRGTGVYEQYF | TGTGCCAGCAGCCATAGGGGGACAGGGGTCTACGAGCAGTACTTC | . | TRBJ2-7 | TRBV11-3 | TRBD1
CASSVGLAGAEQYF | TGTGCCAGCAGCGTAGGCCTAGCGGGAGCCGAGCAGTACTTC | . | TRBJ2-7 | TRBV9 | TRBD2
CASSLAVPGELFF | TGTGCCAGCAGCTTAGCTGTCCCCGGGGAGCTGTTTTTT | . | TRBJ2-2 | TRBV7-2 | .